This entry concerns a single TCR beta chain. The data derive from a study of blood T cell repertoires in COVID-19. Across the study: Samples came from the United States, Italy and Spain, spanning acute and convalescent COVID-19. PBMCs, B-cell-depleted T cells, or T cells provided the cDNA or gDNA that made up the material.

Original data processing: Estimated nucleated cell counts came from reference gene primer amplification. The repertoire was sequenced with immunoSEQ multiplex PCR; TCRdb's copy has only in-frame clones and lacks some. The DNA was the basis for D and trimming; V, J and clone size are from that table. Among roughly 230,000 clones listed, around 83% were seen once. The CDR3 extends over 12 amino acids. Germline trimming cut 6 bases from V and 7 bases from J; bases unmatched to any gene: 5. The V gene's germline CDR1 is MDHEN and CDR2 SYDVKM. What was sequenced was peripheral blood. The chain employs TRBV28 and TRBJ2-5; 7 bases are a match to TRBD1. This sequence was found in a woman aged 45-65 years with acute or convalescent COVID-19. CDR3 sequence (DNA): TGTGCCAGCAGACGACAGGGAATGACCCAGTACTTC. Protein sequence: CASRRQGMTQYF.